This T cell receptor beta chain came from a study of T cell repertoires in ileal Crohn's disease. Study-wide background: Median disease duration was approximately eight years; 35% smoked at surgery. Findings and caveats of the study: Active smokers at surgery had more clonal expansions than non-smokers.

Assay used: immunoSEQ multiplex PCR; TCRdb lists only in-frame clones, some missing. Here the sample spans 13,000 to 15,000 clones, 60% to 80% being singletons. The CDR3 loop spans 15 amino acids. From germline, CDR1 is SGHKS and CDR2 YYEKEE (reference sequence). Trimming at V came to 4 bases and at J to 10 bases, leaving 9 bases not matched to a gene. Comment on this clone: Its antigen remains unidentified.

J is TRBJ2-3 and V is TRBV5-5; 13 nucleotides align to TRBD2. This sequence was found in an adult with Crohn's disease. Sequenced input: ileal tissue. DNA for the CDR3: TGTGCCAGCAGCCCGGGGACTAGCGGGGCCACCCCGCAGTATTTT. It translates to CASSPGTSGATPQYF.